This TCR beta chain appears in the sequencing data of a study of T cell changes during pregnancy in multiple sclerosis. This CDR3 comprises 12 residues. The V gene end was trimmed by 4 bases and the J gene end by 8 bases; junction bases not matched to a gene: 2. Germline V gene data show CDR1 as SGHNT and CDR2 as YYREEE (reference sequence). Measured with immunoSEQ multiplex PCR; TCRdb has only the in-frame clones, and not every one. This table has 30,000 to 40,000 clones, more than 70% appearing once. The V gene is TRBV5-4, the J gene TRBJ2-4; the match to TRBD1 covers 8 bases. The sequence came from a female donor in good health, enrolled as a control in a pregnancy study. The specimen was CD4+ T cells from peripheral blood mononuclear cells, collected after pregnancy. The CDR3 DNA follows: TGTGCCAGCAGCCAGACAGGGGACATTCAGTACTTC. It translates to CASSQTGDIQYF.